One and the same sample provided the 23 T cell receptor beta chains below, sequenced in a study of T cells in localized non-small cell lung cancer. The protocol was immunoSEQ multiplex PCR, while the TCRdb copy is restricted to in-frame clones and leaves out a portion. The sample includes around 54,000 clones, about nine tenths of them seen just once. Source: peripheral blood, taken before any cancer treatment. These receptors originate from a male donor older than 55 with stage III squamous cell lung carcinoma.

The chain carries TRBV11-3 and TRBJ2-1; the match to TRBD2 covers 7 bases. Losses at the gene ends were 0 bases for V and 8 bases for J; bases not matched to a gene: 7. CDR1 and CDR2 from the germline V gene are SGHNT and YENEEA. The CDR3 covers 15 residues. This CDR3 is CASSLDRGSSDEQFF. The CDR3 coding sequence is TGTGCCAGCAGCTTAGATCGCGGGAGCTCGGATGAGCAGTTCTTC.

V is TRBV21-1 and J is TRBJ2-7; no DNA check was done on the table's D call, TRBD2. TRBV21-1 has pseudogene status. The CDR3 spans 17 residues. This chain's CDR3 is CASSQKGGGRSLYEQYF. The CDR3 nucleotides are TGTGCCAGCAGCCAGAAGGGCGGCGGGAGATCTCTCTACGAGCAGTACTTC.

The rearrangement uses TRBV19 and TRBJ2-6; D uncertain. V lost 4 bases and J 1 base, leaving 5 bases between the germline ends. Germline values: CDR1 LNHDA, CDR2 SQIVND (reference sequence). The CDR3 extends over 14 amino acids. CDR3 nucleotides: TGTGCCAGTAGTACTCAGTCTGGGGCCAACGTCCTGACTTTC. As protein: CASSTQSGANVLTF.

The chain uses TRBV19 and TRBJ1-1; possibly TRBD1 for D (6 bases). The CDR3 runs 15 residues. The germline V and J ends were trimmed by 5 bases and 1 base, with 14 bases remaining between them. Germline V lookup: CDR1 LNHDA, CDR2 SQIVND (reference sequence). The CDR3 DNA reads as TGTGCCAGTAGTGCCGCGGGACAAGGGAACACTGAAGCTTTCTTT. This encodes CASSAAGQGNTEAFF. Full variable domain (remainder filled in from reference TRBV19 and TRBJ1-1): DGGITQSPKYLFRKEGQNVTLSCEQNLNHDAMYWYRQDPGQGLRLIYYSQIVNDFQKGDIAEGYSVSREKKESFPLTVTSAQKNPTAFYLCASSAAGQGNTEAFFGQGTRLTVV.

The chain has TRBV6-5 and TRBJ1-1; tentatively, D is TRBD1 (6 bases). Trimming cost V 0 bases and J 3 bases, with 14 bases left between them. Germline V gene lookup returns CDR1 MNHEY and CDR2 SVGAGI. The CDR3 spans 16 residues. The chain's CDR3 is CASSYSRTGADTEAFF. CDR3 sequence (DNA): TGTGCCAGCAGTTACTCGAGGACGGGGGCGGACACTGAAGCTTTCTTT.

CDR3 sequence: CASSNDRGRGNTEAFF. For the CDR3, the DNA is TGTGCCAGCAGTAACGACAGGGGGCGCGGGAACACTGAAGCTTTCTTT. The J gene is TRBJ1-1, the V gene TRBV2, with 10 bases aligning to TRBD1. J was trimmed by 1 base and V by 5 bases; bases with no gene match: 7. The CDR3 length is 16 residues. Germline lookup yields CDR1 SNHLY and CDR2 FYNNEI.

The chain joins TRBV11-1 to TRBJ1-2; D unclear. Per the germline V gene, CDR1 is SGHAT and CDR2 is FQDESV (reference sequence). Between the trimmed V and J ends, which lost 1 base and 2 bases, there was a span of 8 bases. CDR3 length: 14 amino acids. The CDR3: CASSLGEINYGYTF. CDR3 DNA sequence: TGTGCCAGCAGCTTAGGAGAAATAAACTATGGCTACACCTTC.

This clone was counted a few times. The chain is built from TRBV2 and TRBJ1-2, with 7 bases identical to TRBD1. CDR1 and CDR2 from the germline V gene are SNHLY and FYNNEI. After removal of 10 bases from V and 8 bases from J, the junction contained 10 bases not matched to a gene. The CDR3 is 12 amino acids. CDR3 region: CATRAQGDGYTF. Written as DNA, the CDR3 is TGTGCCACCAGGGCCCAGGGGGACGGCTACACCTTC.

The chain combines TRBV14 with TRBJ2-3; perhaps TRBD1 as D (6 bases). The CDR3 length is 13 residues. CDR1 SGHDN and CDR2 FVKESK come from the germline V gene. V was clipped by 6 bases and J by 8 bases, with 15 bases between them. CDR3 sequence: CASSRTDSGTQYF. The CDR3 DNA sequence: TGTGCCAGCAGTCGAACGGACAGTGGTACGCAGTATTTT.

The chain couples TRBV5-1 to TRBJ2-6; 8 bases are shared with TRBD1. Germline assignment: CDR1 SGHRS and CDR2 YFSETQ. The CDR3 has 17 residues. After removal of 0 bases from V and 4 bases from J, the junction contained 6 bases not matched to a gene. CDR3 sequence: CASSLGDRGFGANVLTF. In DNA form, the CDR3 reads TGCGCCAGCAGCTTGGGCGACAGGGGTTTCGGGGCCAACGTCCTGACTTTC. The full variable domain, in which reference TRBV5-1 and TRBJ2-6 provide the parts outside the CDR3, is KAGVTQTPRYLIKTRGQQVTLSCSPISGHRSVSWYQQTPGQGLQFLFEYFSETQRNKGNFPGRFSGRQFSNSRSEMNVSTLELGDSALYLCASSLGDRGFGANVLTFGAGSRLTVL.

Only one count was recorded for this clone. V usage is TRBV5-1 and J usage is TRBJ2-4, with a weak D call TRBD2 (5 bases). V lost 0 bases to trimming and J lost 12 bases, with 10 bases between them. This CDR3 is 12 amino acids long. Germline CDR1 and CDR2: SGHRS and YFSETQ. The CDR3 DNA follows: TGCGCCAGCAGCTTGGGGACTCCCCCTCAGTACTTC. This codes for CASSLGTPPQYF.

J is TRBJ2-7 and V is TRBV6-5, with D perhaps matching TRBD1 or TRBD2 (6 bases each). Germline CDR1 is MNHEY and CDR2 is SVGAGI. CDR3 length equals 15 residues. V lost 10 bases, J lost 0 bases, and 19 bases lay in between. The DNA for the CDR3 is TGTGCCACCCGGAGGGGACACTTAAGCTCCTACGAGCAGTACTTC. Translation gives CATRRGHLSSYEQYF.

With regard to this clone: A much larger clonotype is one base distant, so this may be a read error. The chain employs TRBV6-1 and TRBJ2-1, with no clear D. Germline V gene data show CDR1 as MNHNS and CDR2 as SASEGT. V was cut by 6 bases and J by 0 bases, with 12 bases left in between. The CDR3 length is 15 residues. The CDR3 protein is CASSQELSSYNEQFF. CDR3 nucleotide sequence: TGTGCCAGCAGCCAAGAACTCAGCTCCTACAATGAGCAGTTCTTC.

V gene TRBV14 combines with J gene TRBJ2-3; no firm D call. Trimming took off 3 bases at V and 8 bases at J, with 9 bases between the two ends. Germline loops: CDR1 SGHDN, CDR2 FVKESK. The CDR3 is 12 amino acids. Here the CDR3 reads CASSQRPGTQYF. The CDR3 DNA follows: TGTGCCAGCAGCCAGAGGCCGGGTACGCAGTATTTT.

The chain uses TRBV28 and TRBJ1-2; D is uncertain. Germline values: CDR1 MDHEN, CDR2 SYDVKM. Trimming took 2 bases from V and 8 from J, leaving 9 bases between them. The length of the CDR3 is 12 residues. The CDR3 region is CASSLTSLGYTF. Here the CDR3 DNA reads TGTGCCAGCAGTTTAACGAGTCTGGGCTACACCTTC.

In this sample, this clone turned up a few times. The chain employs TRBV4-3 and TRBJ2-3, with D maybe TRBD2 (7 bases). The CDR3 runs 16 residues. Germline CDR1 and CDR2: LGHNA and YSLEER. V gave up 0 bases and J gave up 4 bases, with 14 bases separating them. This CDR3 reads CASSQDRKGGSDTQYF. For the CDR3, the DNA is TGCGCCAGCAGCCAAGATCGTAAGGGGGGGTCAGATACGCAGTATTTT.

The chain joins TRBV6-1 to TRBJ2-7; a weak D match, TRBD1 (5 bases). The germline V gene has CDR1 MNHNS and CDR2 SASEGT. The CDR3 is 15 amino acids. V was shortened by 5 bases and J by 0 bases, with 14 bases between the two germline ends. CDR3 DNA: TGTGCCAGCAGTCTAGGACACACGAGCTCCTACGAGCAGTACTTC. The encoded protein is CASSLGHTSSYEQYF.

This clone has a single count. The rearrangement uses TRBV5-1 and TRBJ1-1; D gene ambiguous. The V gene lost 4 bases and the J gene lost 1 base, with 5 bases spanning the gap. The CDR3 has 12 residues. The germline gives CDR1 SGHRS, CDR2 YFSETQ. In nucleotides, the CDR3 is TGCGCCAGCAGCCGCCGGAACACTGAAGCTTTCTTT. Its translation: CASSRRNTEAFF.

The chain couples TRBV5-4 to TRBJ1-2; 9 positions agree with TRBD1. Trimming took 4 bases from V and 7 from J; bases not matched to a gene: 17. Germline V CDR1 and CDR2: SGHNT, YYREEE (reference sequence). The CDR3 has 17 residues. The DNA for the CDR3 is TGTGCCAGCAGCCAAATAGGACAGGGGAGGTTATACGGTGGCTACACCTTC. It translates to CASSQIGQGRLYGGYTF.

This clone was recorded a few times. V gene TRBV7-2 combines with J gene TRBJ1-1; D gene uncertain. The CDR3 length is 14 residues. CDR1 is SGHTA, CDR2 FQGNSA, per germline. The V and J ends lost 2 bases and 1 base respectively, with 8 bases between them. The CDR3 nucleotides are TGTGCCAGCAGCTTACTTTCGGGGAACACTGAAGCTTTCTTT. Translation gives CASSLLSGNTEAFF. Drawing the rest from reference TRBV7-2 and TRBJ1-1, the complete variable domain is GAGVSQSPSNKVTEKGKDVELRCDPISGHTALYWYRQSLGQGLEFLIYFQGNSAPDKSGLPSDRFSAERTGGSVSTLTIQRTQQEDSAVYLCASSLLSGNTEAFFGQGTRLTVV.

V gene TRBV25-1 combines with J gene TRBJ2-5; 12 bases align to TRBD2. J gave up 5 bases and V 4 bases, and 14 bases lay outside the gene matches. This CDR3 spans 18 amino acids. CDR1 and CDR2 (germline): MGHDK, SYGVNS. Written as DNA, the CDR3 is TGTGCCAGCAGTGTCCTGGGGCTAGCGGGAGGGGGATTGGAGACCCAGTACTTC. Residues: CASSVLGLAGGGLETQYF.

The rearrangement uses TRBV5-4 and TRBJ2-7, with D perhaps given as TRBD1 or TRBD2 (5 bases each). Germline V gene sequence: CDR1 SGHNT, CDR2 YYREEE (reference sequence). The CDR3 length is 15 residues. The germline V and J ends were trimmed by 2 bases and 6 bases, with 18 bases remaining between them. For the CDR3, the DNA is TGTGCCAGCAGCTTCTGGGGGAGTTCCATCAGCGAGCAGTACTTC. This gives the protein CASSFWGSSISEQYF.

The chain uses TRBV9 and TRBJ2-2, with TRBD1 matching 9 bases. This CDR3 is 15 amino acids long. Germline V gives CDR1 SGDLS, CDR2 YYNGEE. After removal of 6 bases from V and 0 bases from J, the junction contained 3 bases not matched to a gene. The CDR3 nucleotides are TGTGCCAGCAACAGGGGGCTCTCGAACACCGGGGAGCTGTTTTTT. Its protein product is CASNRGLSNTGELFF.